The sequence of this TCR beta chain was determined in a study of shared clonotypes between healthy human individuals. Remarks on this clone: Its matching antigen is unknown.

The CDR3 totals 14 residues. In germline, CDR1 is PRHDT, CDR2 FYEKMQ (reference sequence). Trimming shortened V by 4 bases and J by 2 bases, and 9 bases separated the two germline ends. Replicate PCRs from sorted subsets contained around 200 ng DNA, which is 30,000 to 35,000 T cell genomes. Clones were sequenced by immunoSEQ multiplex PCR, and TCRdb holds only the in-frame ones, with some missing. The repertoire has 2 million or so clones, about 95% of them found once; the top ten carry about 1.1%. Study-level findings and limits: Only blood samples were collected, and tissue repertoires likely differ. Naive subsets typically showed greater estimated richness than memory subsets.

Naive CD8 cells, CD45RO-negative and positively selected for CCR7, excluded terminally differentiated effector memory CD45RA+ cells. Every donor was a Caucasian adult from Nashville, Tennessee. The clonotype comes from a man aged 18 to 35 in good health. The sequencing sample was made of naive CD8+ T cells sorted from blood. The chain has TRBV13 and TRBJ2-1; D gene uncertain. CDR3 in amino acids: CASSYFITYNEQFF. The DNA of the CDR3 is TGTGCCAGCAGCTATTTTATTACCTACAATGAGCAGTTCTTC.